Following are 21 T cell receptor beta chains from one sample sequenced in a study of T cell repertoires in cytomegalovirus infection. Their antigen targets remain unknown. TCRdb passed the reads through MiXCR, listing each CDR3 protein once. The sample holds under 350,000 distinct CDR3 sequences, approximately 22% seen once. The material sequenced was cultured PBMCs, taken from culture after CMV antigen stimulation. The receptor set was obtained from a human donor in good health (CMV status not recorded). Some clones in this sample may be carry-over from other donors' samples.

This clonotype was observed a few times. The chain is built from TRBV6-5 and TRBJ2-3; 8 positions match TRBD2. This CDR3 comprises 15 residues. Germline V gene sequence: CDR1 MNHEY, CDR2 SVGAGI. V lost 5 bases and J lost 0; bases outside the gene matches: 4. CDR3 DNA sequence: TGTGCCAGCAGTAGGCGGGAGGTGAGCACAGATACGCAGTATTTT. It encodes CASSRREVSTDTQYF.

CDR3 residues: CSARETYEQYF. The CDR3, as DNA: TGCAGTGCTAGGGAAACCTACGAGCAGTACTTC. The chain recombines TRBV20-1 with TRBJ2-7; D is unclear. Per the germline V gene, CDR1 is DFQATT and CDR2 is SNEGSKA (reference sequence). Trimming cost V 3 bases and J 2 bases, with 5 bases left between them. The CDR3 contains 11 residues.

There are a few counts of this clonotype. The chain's CDR3 is CASSTDSTSGNTIYF. DNA for the CDR3: TGTGCCAGTAGTACAGACAGTACCTCTGGAAACACCATATATTTT. This chain connects TRBV19 to TRBJ1-3, with a possible D match to TRBD1 (5 bases). This CDR3 is 15 amino acids long. Germline lookup yields CDR1 LNHDA and CDR2 SQIVND (reference sequence). V gave up 4 bases and J gave up 0 bases, with 10 bases separating them. Based on the CDR3 plus reference TRBV19 and TRBJ1-3, the full variable domain is DGGITQSPKYLFRKEGQNVTLSCEQNLNHDAMYWYRQDPGQGLRLIYYSQIVNDFQKGDIAEGYSVSREKKESFPLTVTSAQKNPTAFYLCASSTDSTSGNTIYFGEGSWLTVV.

The chain links TRBV27 to TRBJ1-3; D is uncertain. Looked up from germline, CDR1 is MNHEY and CDR2 is SMNVEV (reference sequence). The CDR3 is made up of 14 amino acids. Trimming removed 5 bases at V and 4 bases at J, with 12 bases between. In DNA form, the CDR3 reads TGTGCCAGCAGTCCGAAGGGATCGGGAAACACCATATATTTT. The encoded protein is CASSPKGSGNTIYF.

V is TRBV28 and J is TRBJ1-2, with 8 bases aligning to TRBD1. V shed 5 bases and J 8 bases; nucleotides not matched to a gene: 16. The CDR3 consists of 16 residues. From germline, CDR1 is MDHEN and CDR2 SYDVKM. CDR3 amino acids: CASSQTTGEIYQGYTF. The CDR3 coding sequence is TGTGCCAGCAGTCAGACGACAGGGGAGATCTATCAGGGCTACACCTTC.

The chain joins TRBV19 to TRBJ1-4; tentative D call: TRBD1 (5 bases). CDR3 length equals 15 residues. V was clipped by 0 bases and J by 7 bases, with 12 bases between them. Germline CDR1 reads LNHDA; CDR2 reads SQIVND (reference sequence). CDR3 protein: CASSIDHGGVEKLFF. The CDR3, as DNA: TGTGCCAGTAGTATAGATCACGGGGGTGTTGAAAAACTGTTTTTT.

The table lists this clonotype with a few counts. V usage is TRBV6-2 or TRBV6-3 and J usage is TRBJ2-7; TRBD1 might be the D (7 bases). The CDR3 runs 16 residues. V shed 2 bases and J shed 3 bases, with 17 bases lying between them. Germline loops: CDR1 MNHEY, CDR2 SVGEGT. DNA for the CDR3: TGTGCCAGCAGTTACGGCCGGAGACAGGGACTCTACGAGCAGTACGTC. This sequence encodes CASSYGRRQGLYEQYV.

This clonotype was seen ten or more times. The chain links TRBV7-2 to TRBJ2-2; no definite D call. CDR3 size: 12 residues. The germline CDR1 and CDR2 sequences are SGHTA and FQGNSA. The V and J ends lost 1 base and 7 bases respectively, with 4 bases between them. CDR3 nucleotides: TGTGCCAGCAGCTTAGGTCACGGGGAGCTGTTTTTT. Its protein is CASSLGHGELFF.

A few counts support this clonotype. The CDR3 loop is CASHRQTGTNTEAFF. As DNA, the CDR3 is TGTGCCAGTCACCGTCAAACAGGGACGAACACTGAAGCTTTCTTT. This chain links TRBV19 with TRBJ1-1, with D possibly matching TRBD1 (6 bases). The length of the CDR3 is 15 residues. With 8 bases removed from V and 1 base from J, the gap between germline ends came to 17 bases. From germline, CDR1 is LNHDA and CDR2 SQIVND (reference sequence).

This clonotype was recorded at least ten times. The chain is built from TRBV7-2 and TRBJ1-4; D unclear. Germline V gene sequence: CDR1 SGHTA, CDR2 FQGNSA. The CDR3 covers 16 residues. The V gene lost 1 base and the J gene lost 8 bases, with 17 bases spanning the gap. CDR3 in DNA: TGTGCCAGCAGCTTAGATGGCATTAGGGTTGGGGAAAAACTGTTTTTT. It yields the protein CASSLDGIRVGEKLFF. The entire variable domain, with the rest obtained from reference TRBV7-2 and TRBJ1-4, is as follows: GAGVSQSPSNKVTEKGKDVELRCDPISGHTALYWYRQSLGQGLEFLIYFQGNSAPDKSGLPSDRFSAERTGGSVSTLTIQRTQQEDSAVYLCASSLDGIRVGEKLFFGSGTQLSVL.

This clonotype was picked up a small number of times. The chain recombines TRBV6-2 or TRBV6-3 with TRBJ2-5, with D unresolved. The germline V gene encodes CDR1 MNHEY and CDR2 SVGEGT. The CDR3 loop spans 13 amino acids. Between the trimmed V and J ends, which lost 4 bases and 3 bases, there was a span of 9 bases. CDR3 region: CASSWRREETQYF. In DNA form, the CDR3 reads TGTGCCAGCAGTTGGCGCAGAGAAGAGACCCAGTACTTC.

The chain has TRBV12-3 or TRBV12-4 and TRBJ1-1; no clear D gene. Trimming left V 6 bases short and J 2 bases short, with 19 bases between. This CDR3 is 16 amino acids long. For the CDR3, the DNA is TGTGCCAGCAGCCAATCTTGGTTGGCAGAAAACACTGAAGCTTTCTTT. Protein product: CASSQSWLAENTEAFF.

This clonotype has ten or more counts. V and J are TRBV11-3 and TRBJ1-4; D is possibly TRBD1 (5 bases). Trimming pared 0 bases from V and 7 bases from J, leaving 21 bases between. CDR3 length equals 18 residues. CDR1 and CDR2 from the germline V gene are SGHNT and YENEEA. The CDR3 DNA reads TGTGCCAGCAGCTTAGATAAGTGGGGCAGGCGGTCATCTGAAAAACTGTTTTTT. It yields the protein CASSLDKWGRRSSEKLFF.

There are a few counts of this clonotype. This rearrangement joins TRBV7-9 to TRBJ2-7; 10 bases fit TRBD2. With 4 bases clipped from V and 2 bases from J, the junction kept 5 bases outside the gene matches. CDR1 SEHNR and CDR2 FQNEAQ come from the germline V gene (reference sequence). The CDR3 has 15 amino acids. The CDR3 DNA sequence: TGTGCCAGCAGCTGGAGCGGGAGGGAAGCCTACGAGCAGTACTTC. Translated, it gives CASSWSGREAYEQYF.

Concerning this clonotype: A much larger clone sits a single nucleotide away, making a read error possible. This sequence joins TRBV6-1 and TRBJ2-2; 10 bases align to TRBD1. The J segment lost 1 base and the V segment lost 6 bases, leaving 11 bases of the junction unmatched. This CDR3 region has 18 residues. Germline values: CDR1 MNHNS, CDR2 SASEGT. The DNA for the CDR3 is TGTGCCAGCAGCGATCCGGACAGGGGGGTGGTGAACACCGGGGAGCTGTTTTTT. The encoded protein is CASSDPDRGVVNTGELFF.

The chain combines TRBV6-1 with TRBJ2-1, with 8 bases matching TRBD2. Germline CDR1 MNHNS, CDR2 SASEGT. The CDR3 has 13 residues. Trimming removed 7 bases from V and 8 bases from J; junction bases left unmatched: 7. In nucleotides, the CDR3 is TGTGCCAGCACTAGTAGCGGGAAAGATGAGCAGTTCTTC. Amino acids: CASTSSGKDEQFF.

There are many counts of this clonotype. J is TRBJ2-1 and V is TRBV6-5; D is undetermined. The CDR3 length is 14 residues. The germline gives CDR1 MNHEY, CDR2 SVGAGI. The V and J ends lost 0 bases and 3 bases respectively, with 6 bases between them. CDR3 region: CASSYSGIYNEQFF. CDR3 coding DNA: TGTGCCAGCAGTTACTCGGGGATCTACAATGAGCAGTTCTTC.

As concerns this clonotype: A much larger clone sits a single nucleotide away, making a read error possible. The chain couples TRBV7-2 to TRBJ1-5, with 8 bases fitting TRBD1. CDR1 is SGHTA and CDR2 is FQGNSA in the germline V gene. The CDR3 extends over 15 amino acids. The CDR3 sequence: CASSETGTGYQPQRF. CDR3 coding DNA: TGTGCCAGCAGCGAAACCGGGACAGGCTATCAGCCCCAGCGTTTT.

V usage is TRBV6-1 and J usage is TRBJ2-6, with a tentative D call TRBD1 (5 bases). The germline V and J ends were trimmed by 6 bases and 2 bases, with 14 bases remaining between them. This CDR3 comprises 16 residues. CDR1 is MNHNS and CDR2 is SASEGT in the germline V gene. CDR3 sequence (DNA): TGTGCCAGCAGACAGGTTCCCTCTCCTGGGGCCAACGTCCTGACTTTC. Translated: CASRQVPSPGANVLTF.

The chain employs TRBV19 and TRBJ2-5; 7 bases fit TRBD1. The CDR3 contains 13 residues. V trimming: 6 bases; J trimming: 3 bases; junction bases outside the gene matches: 4. The germline gives CDR1 LNHDA, CDR2 SQIVND (reference sequence). CDR3 amino acids: CASSGTGEETQYF. The CDR3, as DNA: TGTGCCAGTAGCGGAACAGGGGAAGAGACCCAGTACTTC.

The chain carries TRBV29-1 and TRBJ2-3, with a possible D match to TRBD1 (6 bases). The germline gives CDR1 SQVTM, CDR2 ANQGSEA. The CDR3 runs to 15 residues. The V end was cut by 1 base, the J end by 0 bases, with 11 bases between. The CDR3 sequence is CSVEVGAGSTDTQYF. The DNA of the CDR3 is TGCAGCGTTGAAGTGGGGGCTGGGAGCACAGATACGCAGTATTTT.